This T cell receptor beta chain was captured by sequencing in a study of OX40 agonist ivuxolimab in advanced cancers. Study summary: Ivuxolimab, which is an agonistic anti-OX40 (CD134) antibody, was administered to the patients.

Samples were taken at baseline and on day 1 of cycles 4 and 7. The CDR3 is 15 residues long. Germline-derived CDR1 and CDR2 are MNHEY and SVGAGI. With 6 bases removed from V and 8 bases from J, the gap between germline ends came to 20 bases. The study, taken as a whole, reports: The average count of expanded clones was higher among CD8+ T cells than among CD4+.

Data came from immunoSEQ multiplex PCR; TCRdb stores just in-frame clones and leaves some out. The sample yields 35,000 to 40,000 clones, about 85% seen once. Details on this clone: Its antigen remains unidentified.

The chain recombines TRBV6-5 with TRBJ2-1, with a tentative D call TRBD1 (6 bases). The material sequenced was CD4+ or CD8+ T cells sorted from blood, taken in a trial of the OX40 agonist ivuxolimab. This receptor was obtained from an adult with an advanced solid tumor such as melanoma, head and neck, liver or kidney cancer. CDR3 sequence: CASSSWTDYRYEQFF. For the CDR3, the DNA is TGTGCCAGCAGCTCCTGGACAGACTATCGCTATGAGCAGTTCTTC.